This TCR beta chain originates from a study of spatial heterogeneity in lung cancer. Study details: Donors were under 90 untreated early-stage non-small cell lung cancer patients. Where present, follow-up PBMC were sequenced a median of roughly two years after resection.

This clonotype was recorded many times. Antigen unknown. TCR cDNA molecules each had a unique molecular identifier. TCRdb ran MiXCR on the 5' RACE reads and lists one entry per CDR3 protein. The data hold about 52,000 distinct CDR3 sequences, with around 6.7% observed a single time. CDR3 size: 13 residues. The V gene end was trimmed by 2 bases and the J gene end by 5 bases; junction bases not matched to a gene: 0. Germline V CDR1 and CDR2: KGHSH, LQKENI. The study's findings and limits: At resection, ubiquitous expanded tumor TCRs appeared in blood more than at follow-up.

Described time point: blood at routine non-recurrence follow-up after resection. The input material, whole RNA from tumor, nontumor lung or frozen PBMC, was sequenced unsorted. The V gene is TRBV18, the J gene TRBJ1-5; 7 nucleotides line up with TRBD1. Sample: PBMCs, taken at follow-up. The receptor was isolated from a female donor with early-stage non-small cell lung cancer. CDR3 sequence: CASSPTGDQPQHF. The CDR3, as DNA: TGTGCCAGCTCACCAACAGGGGATCAGCCCCAGCATTTT.